This passage covers 16 T cell receptor beta chains from one sample sequenced in a study of T cells in localized non-small cell lung cancer. Measured with immunoSEQ multiplex PCR; TCRdb has only the in-frame clones, and not every one. The sample contains approximately 49,000 clones, around 77% of which appear only once. The sample was peripheral blood, taken before any cancer treatment. These receptors were collected from a man between 40 and 70 years old with stage I squamous cell lung carcinoma.

The chain is built from TRBV5-1 and TRBJ1-4; D gene ambiguous. This CDR3 comprises 16 residues. Germline V CDR1 and CDR2: SGHRS, YFSETQ. V was shortened by 0 bases and J by 0 bases, with 9 bases between the two germline ends. Written as DNA, the CDR3 is TGCGCCAGCAGCTTGGCGGGATCCGCAACTAATGAAAAACTGTTTTTT. Its translation is CASSLAGSATNEKLFF.

This clone has at least ten counts. The rearrangement uses TRBV30 and TRBJ1-1; D remains unclear. Germline V gives CDR1 GTSNPN, CDR2 SVGIG (reference sequence). V was cut by 4 bases and J by 6 bases, with 12 bases left in between. This CDR3 has 12 amino acids. Here the CDR3 reads CAWTEVGSEAFF. The CDR3 DNA reads TGTGCCTGGACAGAGGTGGGGTCTGAAGCTTTCTTT. The full variable domain, its missing parts supplied by reference TRBV30 and TRBJ1-1, is SQTIHQWPATLVQPVGSPLSLECTVEGTSNPNLYWYRQAAGRGLQLLFYSVGIGQISSEVPQNLSASRPQDRQFILSSKKLLLSDSGFYLCAWTEVGSEAFFGQGTRLTVV.

V and J are TRBV7-7 and TRBJ2-1; a possible D gene is TRBD1 (6 bases). The CDR3 runs to 13 residues. Between the trimmed V and J ends, which lost 4 bases and 7 bases, there was a span of 11 bases. Germline loops: CDR1 SSHAT, CDR2 FNYEAQ (reference sequence). In DNA form, the CDR3 reads TGTGCCAGCAGCTCAGGGGTTTTGAATGAGCAGTTCTTC. This codes for CASSSGVLNEQFF. Full variable domain (outside the CDR3, taken from reference TRBV7-7 and TRBJ2-1): GAGVSQSPRYKVTKRGQDVTLRCDPISSHATLYWYQQALGQGPEFLTYFNYEAQPDKSGLPSDRFSAERPEGSISTLTIQRTEQRDSAMYRCASSSGVLNEQFFGPGTRLTVL.

This clone was seen more than once but under ten times. The V and J genes are TRBV27 and TRBJ1-6; tentatively, D is TRBD1 (6 bases). The ends were cut back, 8 bases at V and 0 bases at J, with 11 bases in the middle. The germline V gene has CDR1 MNHEY and CDR2 SMNVEV (reference sequence). The CDR3 is 15 residues long. DNA for the CDR3: TGTGCCAGCCGCCTGGACAGCTCCTATAATTCACCCCTCCACTTT. Translation gives CASRLDSSYNSPLHF.

The chain combines TRBV10-3 with TRBJ2-7; D call uncertain. V was clipped by 7 bases and J by 7 bases, with 17 bases between them. The CDR3 is made up of 13 amino acids. Germline V CDR1 and CDR2: ENHRY, SYGVKD. The CDR3 is CAITDSPEREQYF. For the CDR3, the DNA is TGTGCCATCACCGATAGTCCCGAGAGAGAGCAGTACTTC.

The chain combines TRBV2 with TRBJ2-3; TRBD2 aligns across 15 bases. Trimming took 4 bases from V and 7 from J; bases not matched to a gene: 3. CDR3 length equals 15 residues. Germline V gives CDR1 SNHLY, CDR2 FYNNEI. CDR3 region: CASSGTSGGANTQYF. The CDR3 DNA reads TGTGCCAGCAGTGGGACTAGCGGGGGGGCGAATACGCAGTATTTT. The complete variable domain, with remaining parts taken from reference TRBV2 and TRBJ2-3, reads EPEVTQTPSHQVTQMGQEVILRCVPISNHLYFYWYRQILGQKVEFLVSFYNNEISEKSEIFDDQFSVERPDGSNFTLKIRSTKLEDSAMYFCASSGTSGGANTQYFGPGTRLTVL.

The chain is built from TRBV7-3 and TRBJ2-2; TRBD1 aligns across 8 bases. Unmatched junction bases numbered 14, after V lost 5 bases and J lost 6 bases. Germline CDR1 is SGHTA and CDR2 is FQGTGA. CDR3 length: 17 amino acids. CDR3 residues: CASSPQSGGGGPGELFF. CDR3 sequence (DNA): TGTGCCAGCAGCCCCCAATCAGGGGGCGGCGGACCCGGGGAGCTGTTTTTT.

V gene TRBV19 combines with J gene TRBJ1-5; TRBD1 matches at 9 bases. CDR1 is LNHDA and CDR2 is SQIVND in the germline V gene (reference sequence). CDR3 length: 15 residues. With 7 bases clipped from V and 2 bases from J, the junction kept 6 bases outside the gene matches. CDR3 coding DNA: TGTGCCAGTATGAGGGGACAGGGAGGCAATCAGCCCCAGCATTTT. This codes for CASMRGQGGNQPQHF.

The chain couples TRBV5-8 to TRBJ1-2; D gene uncertain. The CDR3 has 14 amino acids. Germline V CDR1 and CDR2: SGHTS, YDEGEE. V was pared by 2 bases and J by 5 bases, with 13 bases between. The CDR3 region is CASSFAVGDYGYTF. Here the CDR3 DNA reads TGTGCCAGCAGCTTTGCGGTTGGGGATTATGGCTACACCTTC.

The V and J genes are TRBV6-5 and TRBJ2-7, with D unclear. This CDR3 contains 13 residues. Germline values: CDR1 MNHEY, CDR2 SVGAGI. Trimming removed 2 bases from V and 5 bases from J, with 10 bases in between. The CDR3 spells CASSYRLIDEQYF. CDR3 DNA sequence: TGTGCCAGCAGTTACAGGCTAATCGACGAGCAGTACTTC.

This chain uses TRBV5-4 with TRBJ2-7, with 8 nucleotides matching TRBD2. Germline CDR1 and CDR2: SGHNT and YYREEE (reference sequence). The V and J ends lost 4 bases and 6 bases, in that order; junction bases with no gene match: 15. The CDR3 covers 16 residues. The CDR3 DNA sequence: TGTGCCAGCAGCGGTGGGATGTCTAGCGGGCGGGTCGAGCAGTACTTC. Residues: CASSGGMSSGRVEQYF. The full variable domain, in which reference TRBV5-4 and TRBJ2-7 provide the parts outside the CDR3, is ETGVTQSPTHLIKTRGQQVTLRCSSQSGHNTVSWYQQALGQGPQFIFQYYREEENGRGNFPPRFSGLQFPNYSSELNVNALELDDSALYLCASSGGMSSGRVEQYFGPGTRLTVT.

The chain joins TRBV6-6 to TRBJ2-7; D may be TRBD2 (6 bases). The CDR3 contains 11 residues. Germline V gene data show CDR1 as MNHNY and CDR2 as SVGAGI (reference sequence). V dropped 10 bases and J dropped 5 bases, with 12 bases sitting between them. The CDR3 spells CATQAGNEQYF. In DNA form, the CDR3 reads TGTGCCACACAGGCGGGGAACGAGCAGTACTTC.

The chain combines TRBV27 with TRBJ2-1; no definite D call. Germline-derived CDR1 and CDR2 are MNHEY and SMNVEV (reference sequence). V was clipped by 4 bases and J by 15 bases, with 13 bases between them. The CDR3 is made up of 11 amino acids. The CDR3 DNA sequence: TGTGCCAGCAGTTCGTTCCAGAGTTGGTTCTTC. Amino acids: CASSSFQSWFF.

The chain couples TRBV7-2 to TRBJ1-2; D unresolved. From germline, CDR1 is SGHTA and CDR2 FQGNSA. The V and J ends lost 5 bases and 7 bases respectively, with 11 bases between them. The CDR3 is 12 amino acids. CDR3 protein: CASSDLGFGYTF. The CDR3 region has the DNA TGTGCCAGCAGCGACCTCGGGTTTGGCTACACCTTC.

The chain has TRBV11-2 and TRBJ2-5; maybe TRBD2 (5 bases). The CDR3 is made up of 15 amino acids. Germline values: CDR1 SGHAT, CDR2 FQNNGV. The ends were cut back, 0 bases at V and 7 bases at J, with 15 bases in the middle. The CDR3 here is CASSLDLGDRGTQYF. The CDR3 DNA reads TGTGCCAGCAGCTTAGATCTCGGGGATCGAGGGACCCAGTACTTC.

This rearrangement joins TRBV29-1 to TRBJ2-7, with 7 nucleotides matching TRBD1. Germline V lookup: CDR1 SQVTM, CDR2 ANQGSEA. V lost 6 bases to trimming and J lost 7 bases; unmatched junction nucleotides: 9. This CDR3 spans 12 amino acids. For the CDR3, the DNA is TGCAGCGTGGGGGACAGCCGGCGGGAGCAGTACTTC. Translating gives CSVGDSRREQYF.